This T cell receptor beta chain stems from a study of blood T cells in healthy people across ages. In the study overall: In model experiments, template switching was able to capture about one barcoded beta molecule for every two T cells that were present.

A second PCR, run for roughly 7 to 11 cycles, used a sample-barcoded 5' primer plus a J-beta primer mix. Researchers report that a template-switch adaptor with 12 random nucleotides tagged each cDNA molecule. TCRdb ran MiXCR on the 5' RACE reads and lists one entry per CDR3 protein. The repertoire includes 1,800,000 or so distinct CDR3 sequences, about two fifths of them detected once, and around 23% sits in the top ten. Investigators took around 11 milliliters of peripheral blood from every donor. In each sample, at least 6.5 million PBMCs were isolated. The sequenced sample was blood. This TCR was recovered from a human donor in good health.

CDR3 sequence (DNA): TGTGCCAGCAGCTCCCAGGGGTTGTTAACTGAAGCTTTCTTT. Translated: CASSSQGLLTEAFF. V usage is TRBV7-2 and J usage is TRBJ1-1, with D maybe TRBD1 (6 bases). The CDR3 spans 14 residues. The germline V and J ends were trimmed by 4 bases and 5 bases, with 14 bases remaining between them. Germline-derived CDR1 and CDR2 are SGHTA and FQGNSA.